Listed here are 7 T cell receptor beta chains from one sample, sequenced in a study of T cell responses to AZD1222 COVID-19 vaccine. Only in-frame clones appear in the TCRdb table, and some are missing; sequencing was by immunoSEQ multiplex PCR. The table lists approximately 93,000 clones, around 90% of them singletons. Sequencing was performed on peripheral blood, taken 28 days after the second AZD1222 dose. These receptors were taken from an adult who received the AZD1222 COVID-19 vaccine.

V gene TRBV28 combines with J gene TRBJ1-3; a weak D match, TRBD1 (6 bases). V was trimmed by 5 bases and J by 2 bases, leaving 13 bases between them. Germline V lookup: CDR1 MDHEN, CDR2 SYDVKM. The CDR3 consists of 15 residues. The CDR3 DNA reads as TGTGCCAGCAGTCCATCGGGGGGGCCTGGAAACACCATATATTTT. It is translated as CASSPSGGPGNTIYF.

DNA of the CDR3: TGTGCCAGCAGCTACCGGGGAGGGGGCACCGGGGAGCTGTTTTTT. Its protein is CASSYRGGGTGELFF. The genes are TRBV7-2 and TRBJ2-2, with D possibly matching TRBD2 (7 bases). Germline-derived CDR1 and CDR2 are SGHTA and FQGNSA. Trimming stripped 4 bases from V and 4 bases from J, with 13 bases between. This CDR3 is 15 amino acids long. The variable domain in full, with the rest retrieved from reference TRBV7-2 and TRBJ2-2, is GAGVSQSPSNKVTEKGKDVELRCDPISGHTALYWYRQSLGQGLEFLIYFQGNSAPDKSGLPSDRFSAERTGGSVSTLTIQRTQQEDSAVYLCASSYRGGGTGELFFGEGSRLTVL.

J is TRBJ2-1 and V is TRBV7-2, with TRBD1 matching over 8 bases. The CDR3 runs 16 residues. Germline V gene sequence: CDR1 SGHTA, CDR2 FQGNSA. J lost 10 bases, V lost 5 bases, and 16 bases had no gene match. CDR3 sequence: CASSPYLGTGSHEQFF. CDR3 DNA sequence: TGTGCCAGCAGCCCCTACCTAGGGACAGGTTCACACGAGCAGTTCTTC. Using reference TRBV7-2 and TRBJ2-1 for the parts outside the CDR3, the full variable domain is GAGVSQSPSNKVTEKGKDVELRCDPISGHTALYWYRQSLGQGLEFLIYFQGNSAPDKSGLPSDRFSAERTGGSVSTLTIQRTQQEDSAVYLCASSPYLGTGSHEQFFGPGTRLTVL.

The rearrangement uses TRBV7-3 and TRBJ2-6; 7 bases match TRBD1. V shed 4 bases and J 0 bases; nucleotides not matched to a gene: 15. Germline V gives CDR1 SGHTA, CDR2 FQGTGA. The CDR3 extends over 20 amino acids. CDR3 amino acids: CASSSRGQGVLSSGANVLTF. The DNA for the CDR3 is TGTGCCAGCAGCTCCCGAGGGCAGGGGGTGCTCTCCTCTGGGGCCAACGTCCTGACTTTC.

This sequence joins TRBV5-6 and TRBJ1-4; possibly TRBD1 for D (6 bases). The CDR3 spans 15 residues. V was cut by 1 base and J by 7 bases, with 14 bases left in between. CDR1 and CDR2 (germline): SGHDT, YYEEEE. The CDR3: CASSLNQGWAEKLFF. The CDR3 region has the DNA TGTGCCAGCAGCTTGAACCAGGGGTGGGCTGAAAAACTGTTTTTT.

The chain uses TRBV27 and TRBJ1-6; a possible D gene is TRBD1 (5 bases). Germline-derived CDR1 and CDR2 are MNHEY and SMNVEV (reference sequence). The CDR3 spans 17 residues. The V end lost 0 bases, the J end lost 4 bases, and 13 bases lay between the germline ends. CDR3 nucleotides: TGTGCCAGCAGTTTATCCAGGGTGGATCGTTATAATTCACCCCTCCACTTT. Protein product: CASSLSRVDRYNSPLHF.

The V gene is TRBV12-5, the J gene TRBJ2-5; D unresolved. Between the trimmed V and J ends, which lost 2 bases and 2 bases, there was a span of 6 bases. The CDR3 extends over 13 amino acids. Looked up from germline, CDR1 is LGHNT and CDR2 is FRNRAP. The CDR3 here is CASGLYRQETQYF. DNA for the CDR3: TGTGCTAGTGGTTTGTACAGACAAGAGACCCAGTACTTC.